Listed below are T cell receptor beta chains from one sample, sequenced in a study of patients and donors after allogeneic stem cell transplantation. TCRdb re-derived calls from the RT-PCR reads in MiXCR, one entry per CDR3 protein. The sample shows approximately 220,000 distinct CDR3 sequences, around 40% of them seen only once. Source material: blood, either unsorted or a sorted T cell fraction (not recorded which). All receptors derive from a human donor who was either an allogeneic HSCT recipient or a stem cell or donor lymphocyte infusion donor (not recorded which). It is not recorded whose cells these are; they may come from a transplant donor. The CDR3 runs from the conserved cysteine through the conserved F or W. The D gene is left open where the match is weak. Rows may omit the clone size; those that give it use once, few, many or a size class.

v_call,d_call,clone_size,j_call,cdr3_nt,cdr3_aa
TRBV6-5,TRBD2,-,TRBJ2-7,TGTGCCAGCAGTTACGAGTTAGCGGGGGCTATTCCCTACGAGCAGTACTTC,CASSYELAGAIPYEQYF
TRBV15,-,-,TRBJ1-1,TGTGCCACCAGCAGAGGTGGCAGGGGTGGTGAAGCTTTCTTT,CATSRGGRGGEAFF
TRBV12-3/TRBV12-4,TRBD1,-,TRBJ1-4,TGTGCCAGCAGCGACCAGGGACAGGCCAATGAAAAACTGTTTTTT,CASSDQGQANEKLFF
TRBV18,TRBD1,-,TRBJ2-2,TGTGCCAGCTCACGCCGACAGGGGTCGACCGGGGAGCTGTTTTTT,CASSRRQGSTGELFF
TRBV4-3,-,few,TRBJ1-5,TGCGCCAGCAGCCAAGGAGAGGGTAGCAATCAGCCCCAGCATTTT,CASSQGEGSNQPQHF
TRBV20-1,-,few,TRBJ1-2,TGCAGTGCTAGAGAAGGGGGGCTTAGTGGCTACACCTTC,CSAREGGLSGYTF
TRBV29-1,-,few,TRBJ1-2,TGCAGCGTTGAACCAAAATCCTACTATGGCTACACCTTC,CSVEPKSYYGYTF
TRBV2,-,-,TRBJ2-2,TGTGCCAGCAGTATACGGACGGGCACCGGGGAGCTGTTTTTT,CASSIRTGTGELFF
TRBV20-1,-,few,TRBJ1-2,TGCAGTGCTATTGGCGGGTATGGCTACACCTTC,CSAIGGYGYTF
TRBV29-1,-,-,TRBJ2-1,TGCAGCGTCCGGGGTCCAGGGAATGAGCAGTTCTTC,CSVRGPGNEQFF
TRBV19,-,-,TRBJ1-5,TGTGCCAGTAGGACATTTTTGAGCGGGAGCAATCAGCCCCAGCATTTT,CASRTFLSGSNQPQHF
TRBV18,-,few,TRBJ2-2,TGTGCCAGCTCACCTCAAGGCATTAGCGGGGAGCTGTTTTTT,CASSPQGISGELFF
TRBV15,-,-,TRBJ2-5,TGTGCCACCAGCAGAGGGGGTAGCCAAGAGACCCAGTACTTC,CATSRGGSQETQYF
TRBV5-1,-,-,TRBJ1-3,TGCGCCAGCAGCCCAACGACAGGCACAAGCTCTGGAAACACCATATATTTT,CASSPTTGTSSGNTIYF
TRBV9,-,few,TRBJ1-2,TGTGCCAGCAGCGTAGGGGCAGGGGACGGCTACACCTTC,CASSVGAGDGYTF
TRBV5-1,-,few,TRBJ2-1,TGCGCCAGCAGCTTGGGTTCGGGGACCTACAATGAGCAGTTCTTC,CASSLGSGTYNEQFF
TRBV6-5,TRBD1,-,TRBJ2-2,TGTGCCAGCAGTGCCGGACAGGTACACGGGGAGCTGTTTTTT,CASSAGQVHGELFF
TRBV27,-,-,TRBJ2-2,TGTGCCACCTTGCCGGGGCAGGCGAACACCGGGGAGCTGTTTTTT,CATLPGQANTGELFF
TRBV14,-,-,TRBJ1-1,TGTGCCAGCAGCCAATTCAGGGGATCCACTGAAGCTTTCTTT,CASSQFRGSTEAFF
TRBV2,TRBD1,few,TRBJ1-5,TGTGCCAGCAGGCCCTGGGGCAGGGGGGGCGATCAGCCCCAGCATTTT,CASRPWGRGGDQPQHF
TRBV5-1,TRBD1,many,TRBJ1-5,TGCGCCAGCAGCTTGGGGACAGGTCTCAATCAGCCCCAGCATTTT,CASSLGTGLNQPQHF
TRBV20-1,TRBD1,-,TRBJ2-1,TGCACCCCGGGACAGGACTACAATGAGCAGTTCTTC,CTPGQDYNEQFF
TRBV15,TRBD1,few,TRBJ2-1,TGTGCCACCAGCAAAAACCGGGACAGGGGAAGAAGTGAGCAGTTCTTC,CATSKNRDRGRSEQFF
TRBV18,-,-,TRBJ1-4,TGTGCCAGCTCATTGGGAGAAGAAGAAAAACTGTTTTTT,CASSLGEEEKLFF
TRBV20-1,TRBD1,-,TRBJ1-1,TGCAGTGCTGAGAAGGGGGCCAGTGAAGCTTTCTTT,CSAEKGASEAFF
TRBV20-1,-,many,TRBJ1-2,TGCAGTGCTAGTGGGATTGGTGGCTACACCTTC,CSASGIGGYTF
TRBV4-1,-,few,TRBJ1-3,TGCGCCAGCAGCCCGGTACAGGGATCACTCTCTGGAAACACCATATATTTT,CASSPVQGSLSGNTIYF
TRBV5-1,-,few,TRBJ1-1,TGCGCCAGCAGCTTGGTTCCAGGTTTGAACACTGAAGCTTTCTTT,CASSLVPGLNTEAFF
TRBV4-1,-,few,TRBJ1-2,TGCGCCAGCAGCCCATTGGGGGGGCCCTATGGCTACACCTTC,CASSPLGGPYGYTF
TRBV30,-,few,TRBJ1-6,TGTGCCTGGAGTGTACGAGGGACGGGCTCCTATAATTCACCCCTCCACTTT,CAWSVRGTGSYNSPLHF
TRBV29-1,-,-,TRBJ2-5,TGCAGCGGGATGGGCTACCGGGAGACCCAGTACTTC,CSGMGYRETQYF
TRBV9,-,few,TRBJ1-3,TGTGCCAGCAGCGTAGGTGGAGGGGGATACTCTGGAAACACCATATATTTT,CASSVGGGGYSGNTIYF
TRBV20-1,-,-,TRBJ1-1,TGCAGGACTGGGGTCTGGGGTCAAGTGGTGACTGAAGCTTTCTTT,CRTGVWGQVVTEAFF
TRBV4-1,-,few,TRBJ1-5,TGCGCCAGCAGCCAAGATGTGGGGACTCAGCCCCAGCATTTT,CASSQDVGTQPQHF
TRBV13,TRBD1,few,TRBJ1-6,TGTGCCAGCAGCGGGAACAGGGGACGGAATTCACCCCTCCACTTT,CASSGNRGRNSPLHF
TRBV20-1,-,-,TRBJ1-2,TGCAGTGCTGCCAGGGGTGTGAGGAACTATGGCTACACCTTC,CSAARGVRNYGYTF
TRBV7-6,TRBD1,-,TRBJ2-7,TGTGCCAGCAGCTTAAAGGACAGGCACTACGAGCAGTACTTC,CASSLKDRHYEQYF
TRBV24-1,-,few,TRBJ2-2,TGTGCCACCAGTGACTGGGCGGTGGGACAAACACTTGGGGAGCTGTTTTTT,CATSDWAVGQTLGELFF
TRBV15,-,few,TRBJ1-2,TGTGCCACCAGCAGAGACAGGATCAACTATGGCTACACCTTC,CATSRDRINYGYTF
TRBV12-3/TRBV12-4,-,few,TRBJ2-3,TGTGCCAGCAGTCTCAGGGTGCGCGGGGTAGCAACTAGCACAGATACGCAGTATTTT,CASSLRVRGVATSTDTQYF
TRBV5-1,TRBD1,few,TRBJ1-1,TGCGCCAGCAGCTTGGGACCACAGGGGTTGAACACTGAAGCTTTCTTT,CASSLGPQGLNTEAFF
TRBV20-1,-,-,TRBJ2-2,TGCAGTGCTAGAGACAGGGCTTCCACCGGGGAGCTGTTTTTT,CSARDRASTGELFF
TRBV29-1,TRBD1,few,TRBJ2-7,TGCAGCGTTGGACAGGGGGCTAACGAGCAGTACTTC,CSVGQGANEQYF
TRBV27,-,-,TRBJ2-1,TGTGCCAGCAGCCTCGACAAGAGCTCCTACAATGAGCAGTTCTTC,CASSLDKSSYNEQFF
TRBV5-1,TRBD1,-,TRBJ2-1,TGCGCCAGCAGCTTTGGGACAGGGTCCTACAATGAGCAGTTCTTC,CASSFGTGSYNEQFF
TRBV5-5,-,-,TRBJ2-1,TGTGCCAGCAGCCAGGACGGATTCTCCTACAATGAGCAGTTCTTC,CASSQDGFSYNEQFF
TRBV20-1,TRBD1,-,TRBJ1-1,TGCAGTGCTAGAGGACCCCAGACAGGGCGGACTGAAGCTTTCTTT,CSARGPQTGRTEAFF
TRBV21-1,-,-,TRBJ1-6,TGTGCCAGCATCCTGGACAGGGGCGGTTCACCCCTCCACTTT,CASILDRGGSPLHF
TRBV12-3/TRBV12-4,-,-,TRBJ2-1,TGTGCCAGCAGTCCCGGGCCCGAAGAGGCGTTTGAGCAGTTCTTC,CASSPGPEEAFEQFF
TRBV5-6,-,-,TRBJ2-5,TGTGCCAGCAGCTTGGGCAACGACCAAGCGGAGACCCAGTACTTC,CASSLGNDQAETQYF
TRBV4-2,-,-,TRBJ1-1,TGTGCCAGCAGCCAAGGGCTACAGGGTCAGCCTGAAGCTTTCTTT,CASSQGLQGQPEAFF
TRBV5-1,-,-,TRBJ1-2,TGCGCCAGCAGCTTGGGCGAACTTTATGGCTACACCTTC,CASSLGELYGYTF
TRBV13,-,many,TRBJ1-2,TGTGCCAGCAGCTTAGGAGGAAGTGGCTACACCTTC,CASSLGGSGYTF
TRBV15,TRBD2,few,TRBJ2-3,TGTGCCACCAGCCAAGCGGGGAGGTCGGATACGCAGTATTTT,CATSQAGRSDTQYF